A single sample is the source of the 11 T cell receptor beta chains below, sequenced in a study of T cells in women clearing cervical HPV infection. Measured with immunoSEQ multiplex PCR; TCRdb has only the in-frame clones, and not every one. The specimen's table records some 40,000 clones. The sample taken for sequencing was blood buffy coat. Receptors originate from a woman between 18 and 75 years old with a cervical HPV16 infection that either progressed to CIN3+ or cleared (not recorded which).

The sequenced part of the CDR3 DNA is TGTGCCAGCAGCCTCCGGACAGGGCGGCTGAACACTGAA. This sequence encodes CASSLRTGRLNTE. The whole CDR3 sequence reads CASSLRTGRLNTEAFF. This chain links TRBV7-6 with TRBJ1-1; 8 bases line up with TRBD1. The sequenced fragment ends 3 residues before the CDR3 boundary, so the rest is inferred from the germline J gene. CDR3 size: 16 residues. V dropped 5 bases and J dropped 0; count of bases not matched to a gene: 8. Germline V CDR1 and CDR2: SGHVS, FNYEAQ.

In regard to this clone: The read finishes 3 residues shy of the CDR3 end, and the germline J gene is used to complete it. This chain joins TRBV7-6 and TRBJ2-3; TRBD2 is a possible D gene (6 bases). Trimming took 5 bases from V and 2 from J, leaving 20 bases between them. The CDR3 is 17 residues long. From germline, CDR1 is SGHVS and CDR2 FNYEAQ. Incomplete CDR3 DNA: TGTGCCAGCAGCCCGGGGACCGAGCGGGTTTTCACAGATACG. It specifies CASSPGTERVFTDT. The whole CDR3 reads CASSPGTERVFTDTQYF.

About this clone itself: The DNA ends 3 residues before the CDR3 does, and the rest of the CDR3 is filled in from the germline J gene. The chain is built from TRBV6-2 or TRBV6-3 and TRBJ1-1; D gene uncertain. Trimming took 0 bases from V and 3 from J, leaving 14 bases between them. The length of the CDR3 is 16 residues. The V gene's germline CDR1 is MNHEY and CDR2 SVGEGT. CDR3 loop: CASSYSSIGVDTEAFF. The CDR3 bases that were read are TGTGCCAGCAGTTACTCGAGTATCGGGGTCGACACTGAA.

Remarks on this clone: The read ends 3 residues before the CDR3 terminus; that terminus is restored from the germline J gene. This chain connects TRBV19 to TRBJ1-1; D is unclear. The V gene lost 3 bases and the J gene lost 4 bases, with 6 bases spanning the gap. Germline CDR1 is LNHDA and CDR2 is SQIVND (reference sequence). This CDR3 is built from 12 residues. CDR3 bases read: TGTGCCAGTAGTATGACTGGCACTGAA. It encodes CASSMTGTE. The whole CDR3 protein is CASSMTGTEAFF.

Worth noting for this clone: The read ends 3 residues before the CDR3 terminus; that terminus is restored from the germline J gene. J is TRBJ1-4 and V is TRBV30; 7 bases are a match to TRBD1. The CDR3 has 12 amino acids. J was trimmed by 7 bases and V by 5 bases; bases with no gene match: 4. Per the germline V gene, CDR1 is GTSNPN and CDR2 is SVGIG (reference sequence). CDR3 DNA (partial): TGTGCCTGGCAGGGGGGAGGTGAAAAA. Residues: CAWQGGGEK. The complete CDR3 sequence is CAWQGGGEKLFF.

A remark on this clone: The read falls 3 residues short of the CDR3 end, and the missing part is taken from the germline J gene. The chain links TRBV2 to TRBJ1-1; no definite D call. The CDR3 sequence is 11 residues long. Deletions cut 8 bases from V and 5 bases from J, with 9 bases between. From germline, CDR1 is SNHLY and CDR2 FYNNEI. The CDR3 bases that were read are TGTGCCAGCGGCCTAGATACTGAA. Protein sequence: CASGLDTE. From start to end, the CDR3 is CASGLDTEAFF.

Concerning this clone: From the germline J gene comes the end of the CDR3, since the read stops 3 residues before it. This CDR3 is also generated by other DNA sequences in the sample. The chain couples TRBV7-8 to TRBJ2-2; 8 bases match TRBD2. The J segment lost 7 bases and the V segment lost 4 bases, leaving 11 bases of the junction unmatched. Germline V gene sequence: CDR1 SGHVS, CDR2 FQNEAQ. The CDR3 covers 16 residues. The CDR3 spells CASSSTTRAGGGELFF. CDR3 bases read: TGTGCCAGCAGCTCCACAACACGGGCGGGAGGCGGGGAG.

Comments on this clone: The CDR3 is cut off 3 residues early in the read; its end comes from the germline J gene. The chain uses TRBV20-1 and TRBJ2-2; 8 bases fit TRBD2. This CDR3 comprises 14 residues. Looked up from germline, CDR1 is DFQATT and CDR2 is SNEGSKA (reference sequence). Trimming at V came to 3 bases and at J to 6 bases, leaving 6 bases not matched to a gene. CDR3 bases read: TGCAGTGCTAGTCGGGCGGGGGGAGCCGGGGAG. The encoded protein is CSASRAGGAGE. The entire CDR3 is CSASRAGGAGELFF.

Remarks on this clone: The CDR3 extends 3 residues past the end of the read, so its final part is completed from the germline J gene. J is TRBJ2-1 and V is TRBV20-1, with TRBD2 matching over 7 bases. CDR3 size: 15 residues. The germline CDR1 and CDR2 sequences are DFQATT and SNEGSKA (reference sequence). Trimming removed 6 bases from V and 6 bases from J; junction bases left unmatched: 14. CDR3 sequence: CSATSTSGTGNEQFF. The part of the CDR3 DNA that was read is TGCAGTGCCACCAGCACCAGCGGGACGGGCAATGAG.

Details on this clone: The read is 3 residues too short to cover the CDR3 end, so that end is filled in from the germline J gene. The chain uses TRBV5-4 and TRBJ1-3; D perhaps matches TRBD1 (5 bases). Germline V gene sequence: CDR1 SGHNT, CDR2 YYREEE (reference sequence). The CDR3 sequence is 15 residues long. V was shortened by 3 bases and J by 3 bases, with 13 bases between the two germline ends. This chain's CDR3 is CASSSGGSGGNTIYF. The DNA read from the CDR3 is TGTGCCAGCAGCTCCGGGGGTAGTGGTGGAAACACC.

About this clone itself: The read ends 3 residues before the CDR3 terminus; that terminus is restored from the germline J gene. The chain links TRBV12-3 or TRBV12-4 to TRBJ2-7, with TRBD2 matching 9 bases. This CDR3 spans 16 amino acids. V lost 4 bases to trimming and J lost 3 bases; unmatched junction nucleotides: 10. The CDR3 here is CASSWASGTEYYEQYF. The covered CDR3 bases are TGTGCCAGCAGTTGGGCTAGCGGGACCGAATACTACGAG.